Described below is a single T cell receptor (beta chain) sequence and its context. The entry originates in a study of T cell changes during pregnancy in multiple sclerosis. CDR1 LNHDA and CDR2 SQIVND come from the germline V gene (reference sequence). V was shortened by 5 bases and J by 0 bases, with 11 bases between the two germline ends. The CDR3 runs 16 residues. Method: immunoSEQ multiplex PCR; TCRdb's copy keeps in-frame clones and lacks some. The sample has roughly 69,000 clones, approximately 90% seen once. The specimen comprised peripheral blood, sampled in the third trimester of pregnancy. V usage is TRBV19 and J usage is TRBJ2-6, with D possibly matching TRBD2 (5 bases). This clonotype originated in a female donor with multiple sclerosis, enrolled in a pregnancy study. The CDR3 bases are TGTGCCAGTAGTTCGGGATTTGGCTCTGGGGCCAACGTCCTGACTTTC. Translation: CASSSGFGSGANVLTF.